Listed below are T cell receptor beta chains from one sample, sequenced in a study of beta chain features in type 1 diabetes. Sequencing was performed with immunoSEQ multiplex PCR; in TCRdb, only in-frame clones are kept and a portion is missing. This table holds under 95,000 clones, roughly 30% found once. Sequencing was performed on stem cell memory CD4+ T cells from blood. These receptors were taken from a woman aged 18-29 years in good health. Each CDR3 is given with its conserved first and last residue.

len	v_gene	j_gene	CDR3aa
14	TRBV5-6	TRBJ1-5	CASSRGVGNQPQHF
14	TRBV5-1	TRBJ2-5	CASSSSGGKETQYF
14	TRBV4-1	TRBJ1-4	CASSPGQLNEKLFF
14	TRBV6-5	TRBJ1-2	CASSLDRAINGYTF
15	TRBV6-1	TRBJ2-2	CAGRDRGRDTGELFF
14	TRBV7-2	TRBJ1-5	CASSQDFSNQPQHF
12	TRBV9	TRBJ1-2	CASEGGNYGYTF
16	TRBV19	TRBJ2-2	CASSIQGATPSGELFF
14	TRBV30	TRBJ2-7	CAWSETIPSYEQYF
14	TRBV5-1	TRBJ2-2	CASRGGEGTGELFF
15	TRBV9	TRBJ2-7	CASSWEGTGGYEQYF
14	TRBV5-1	TRBJ1-1	CASSFGQTYTEAFF
19	TRBV11-3	TRBJ2-1	CASSRPGTSGRASYNEQFF
12	TRBV29-1	TRBJ1-4	CSVATSGEKLFF
16	TRBV6-5	TRBJ2-5	CASSYSSGGPGETQYF
15	TRBV5-1	TRBJ1-5	CASSYGTGGNQPQHF
14	TRBV5-1	TRBJ2-2	CASSLGQVPGELFF
11	TRBV19	TRBJ2-7	CASGGRDEQYF
14	TRBV7-9	TRBJ2-3	CASSLALYTDTQYF
20	TRBV2	TRBJ2-6	CASSYPGLAGFSSGANVLTF
14	TRBV5-4	TRBJ2-6	CASSYGLGANVLTF
15	TRBV7-7	TRBJ2-1	CASSLGRGPYNEQFF
15	TRBV18	TRBJ1-2	CASSSTVAGPYGYTF
13	TRBV5-4	TRBJ2-5	CASSAERTETQYF
14	TRBV29-1	TRBJ1-2	CSVASAGGNYGYTF
11	TRBV2	TRBJ2-3	CASSQGHTQYF
14	TRBV19	.	CASSPRDTAYEQYF
18	TRBV7-2	TRBJ2-1	CASSQGLAGGRSYNEQFF
17	TRBV12-5	TRBJ1-5	CASGLVLGGYSNQPQHF
14	TRBV2	TRBJ2-1	CASVATPSYNEQFF
14	TRBV7-2	TRBJ2-7	CASSPYGPGEEQYF
14	TRBV30	TRBJ1-5	CAWSVQGAVGPQHF
15	TRBV5-1	TRBJ2-2	CASQPGSRNTGELFF
14	TRBV18	TRBJ2-1	CASSPPSTVSEQFF
12	TRBV10-3	TRBJ2-1	CAIRNRGNEQFF
14	TRBV9	TRBJ2-7	CASSVADWGYEQYF
15	TRBV19	TRBJ1-5	CASTSGQGGWQPQHF
14	TRBV10-3	TRBJ2-5	CAISDTSGEETQYF
15	TRBV18	TRBJ2-5	CASSASSAGQETQYF
15	TRBV9	TRBJ2-1	CASSVEVGGYNEQFF
16	TRBV6-5	TRBJ2-7	CASSSLAGGGGSEQYF